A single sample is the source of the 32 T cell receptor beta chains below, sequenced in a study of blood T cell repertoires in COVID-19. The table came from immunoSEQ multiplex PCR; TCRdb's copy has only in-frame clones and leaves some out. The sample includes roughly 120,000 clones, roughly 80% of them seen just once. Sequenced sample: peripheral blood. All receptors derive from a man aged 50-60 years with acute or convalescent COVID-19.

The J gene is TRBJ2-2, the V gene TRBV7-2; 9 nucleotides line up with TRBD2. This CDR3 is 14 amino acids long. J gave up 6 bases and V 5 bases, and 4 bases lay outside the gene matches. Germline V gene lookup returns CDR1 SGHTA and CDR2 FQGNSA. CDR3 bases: TGTGCCAGCAGCCGCCAGCGGGGGGCCGGGGAGCTGTTTTTT. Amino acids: CASSRQRGAGELFF.

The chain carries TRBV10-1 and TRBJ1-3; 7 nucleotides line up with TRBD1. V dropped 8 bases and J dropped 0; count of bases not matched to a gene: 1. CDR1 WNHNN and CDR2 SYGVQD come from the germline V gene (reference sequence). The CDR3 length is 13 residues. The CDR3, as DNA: TGCGCCAGCGGGACAGTCTCTGGAAACACCATATATTTT. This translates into CASGTVSGNTIYF.

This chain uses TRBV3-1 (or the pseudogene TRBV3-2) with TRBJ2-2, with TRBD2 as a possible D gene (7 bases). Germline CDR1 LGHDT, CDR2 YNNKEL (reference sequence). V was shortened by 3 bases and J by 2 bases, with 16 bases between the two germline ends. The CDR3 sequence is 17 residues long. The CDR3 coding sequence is TGTGCCAGCAGCCAGCCACTGGCGGGGGCCAACACCGGGGAGCTGTTTTTT. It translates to CASSQPLAGANTGELFF.

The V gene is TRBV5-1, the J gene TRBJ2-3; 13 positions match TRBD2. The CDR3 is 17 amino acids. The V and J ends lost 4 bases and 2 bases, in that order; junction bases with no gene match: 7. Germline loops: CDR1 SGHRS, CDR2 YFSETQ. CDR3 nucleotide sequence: TGCGCCAGCAGCAGAGGACTAGCGGGGGCCGTCACAGATACGCAGTATTTT. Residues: CASSRGLAGAVTDTQYF. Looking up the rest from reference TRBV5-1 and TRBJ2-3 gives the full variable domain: KAGVTQTPRYLIKTRGQQVTLSCSPISGHRSVSWYQQTPGQGLQFLFEYFSETQRNKGNFPGRFSGRQFSNSRSEMNVSTLELGDSALYLCASSRGLAGAVTDTQYFGPGTRLTVL.

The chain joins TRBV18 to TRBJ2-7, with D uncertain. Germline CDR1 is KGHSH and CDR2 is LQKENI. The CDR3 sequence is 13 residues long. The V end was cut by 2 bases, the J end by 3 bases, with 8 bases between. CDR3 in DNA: TGTGCCAGCTCACCAGGGCTGGACTACGAGCAGTACTTC. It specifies CASSPGLDYEQYF.

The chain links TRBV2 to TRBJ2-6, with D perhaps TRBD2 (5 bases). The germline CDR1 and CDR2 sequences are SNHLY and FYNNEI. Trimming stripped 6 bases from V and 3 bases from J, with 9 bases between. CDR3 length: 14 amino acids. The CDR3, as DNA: TGTGCCAGCAGGGACTCTTTTGGGGCCAACGTCCTGACTTTC. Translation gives CASRDSFGANVLTF.

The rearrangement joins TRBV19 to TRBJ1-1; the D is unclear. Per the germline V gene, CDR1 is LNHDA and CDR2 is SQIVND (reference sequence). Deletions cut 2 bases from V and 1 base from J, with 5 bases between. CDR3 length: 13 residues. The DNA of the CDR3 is TGTGCCAGTAGTATAACGGGGAACACTGAAGCTTTCTTT. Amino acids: CASSITGNTEAFF.

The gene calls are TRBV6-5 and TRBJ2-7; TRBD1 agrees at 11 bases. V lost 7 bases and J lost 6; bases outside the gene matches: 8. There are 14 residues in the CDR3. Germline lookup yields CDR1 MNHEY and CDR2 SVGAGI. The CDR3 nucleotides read TGTGCCAGCACTCGAGGACAGGGGGCTGGCGAGCAGTACTTC. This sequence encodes CASTRGQGAGEQYF.

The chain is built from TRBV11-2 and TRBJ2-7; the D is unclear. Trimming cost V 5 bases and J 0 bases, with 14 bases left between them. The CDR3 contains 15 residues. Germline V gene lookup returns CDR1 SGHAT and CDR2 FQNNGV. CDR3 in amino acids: CASSPLTVSSYEQYF. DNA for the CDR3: TGTGCCAGCAGCCCCTTAACAGTGAGCTCCTACGAGCAGTACTTC.

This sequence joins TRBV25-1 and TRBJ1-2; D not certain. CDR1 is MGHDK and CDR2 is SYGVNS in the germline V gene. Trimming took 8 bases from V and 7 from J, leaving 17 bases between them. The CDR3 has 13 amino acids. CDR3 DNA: TGTGCCAGCCCGCCGTTCCTACCCCTTGGCTACACCTTC. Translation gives CASPPFLPLGYTF.

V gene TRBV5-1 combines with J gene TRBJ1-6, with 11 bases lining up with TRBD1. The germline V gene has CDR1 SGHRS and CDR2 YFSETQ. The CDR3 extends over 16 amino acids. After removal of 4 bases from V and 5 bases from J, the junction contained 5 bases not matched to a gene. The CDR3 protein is CASSPGQGADNSPLHF. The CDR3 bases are TGCGCCAGCAGCCCAGGACAGGGGGCAGATAATTCACCCCTCCACTTT. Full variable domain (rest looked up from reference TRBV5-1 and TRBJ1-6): KAGVTQTPRYLIKTRGQQVTLSCSPISGHRSVSWYQQTPGQGLQFLFEYFSETQRNKGNFPGRFSGRQFSNSRSEMNVSTLELGDSALYLCASSPGQGADNSPLHFGNGTRLTVT.

CDR3 sequence (DNA): TGCAGCGTTGGACAGCCCGACTACGAGCAGTACTTC. Translation gives CSVGQPDYEQYF. The chain joins TRBV29-1 to TRBJ2-7, with a weak D call TRBD1 (5 bases). CDR1 is SQVTM, CDR2 ANQGSEA, per germline. The CDR3 runs to 12 residues. Trimming stripped 4 bases from V and 3 bases from J, with 10 bases between.

CDR3: CASSFEGVNTIYF. The CDR3 coding sequence is TGTGCCAGCAGCTTTGAGGGGGTAAACACCATATATTTT. The genes are TRBV5-8 and TRBJ1-3; TRBD1 is a possible D gene (6 bases). This CDR3 is 13 amino acids long. CDR1 SGHTS and CDR2 YDEGEE come from the germline V gene. Trimming removed 2 bases from V and 6 bases from J, with 9 bases in between.

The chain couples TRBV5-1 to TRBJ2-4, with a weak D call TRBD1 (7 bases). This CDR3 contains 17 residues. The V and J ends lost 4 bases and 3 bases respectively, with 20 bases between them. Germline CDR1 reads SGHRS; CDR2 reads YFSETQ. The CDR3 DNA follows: TGCGCCAGCAGCCTCCTCGGAGGGGGCTTGGGCAAAAACATTCAGTACTTC. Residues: CASSLLGGGLGKNIQYF.

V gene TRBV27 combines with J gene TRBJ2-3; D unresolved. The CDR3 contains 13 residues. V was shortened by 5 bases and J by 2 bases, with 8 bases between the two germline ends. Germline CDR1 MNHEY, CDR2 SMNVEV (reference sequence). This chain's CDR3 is CASSLTFTDTQYF. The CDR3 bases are TGTGCCAGCAGTCTGACATTCACAGATACGCAGTATTTT.

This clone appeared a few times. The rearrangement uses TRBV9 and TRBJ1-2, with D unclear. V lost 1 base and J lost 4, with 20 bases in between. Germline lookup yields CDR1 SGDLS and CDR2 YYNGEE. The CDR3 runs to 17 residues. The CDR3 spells CASSVTSIPLSGYGYTF. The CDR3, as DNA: TGTGCCAGCAGCGTAACTTCTATACCCCTAAGCGGCTATGGCTACACCTTC.

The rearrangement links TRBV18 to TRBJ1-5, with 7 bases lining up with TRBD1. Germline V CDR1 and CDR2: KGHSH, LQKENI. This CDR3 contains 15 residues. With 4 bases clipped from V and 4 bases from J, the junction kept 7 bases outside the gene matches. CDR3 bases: TGTGCCAGCTCACGTACTGCAGGGGGGAATCAGCCCCAGCATTTT. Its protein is CASSRTAGGNQPQHF. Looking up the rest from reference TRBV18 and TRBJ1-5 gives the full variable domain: NAGVMQNPRHLVRRRGQEARLRCSPMKGHSHVYWYRQLPEEGLKFMVYLQKENIIDESGMPKERFSAEFPKEGPSILRIQQVVRGDSAAYFCASSRTAGGNQPQHFGDGTRLSIL.

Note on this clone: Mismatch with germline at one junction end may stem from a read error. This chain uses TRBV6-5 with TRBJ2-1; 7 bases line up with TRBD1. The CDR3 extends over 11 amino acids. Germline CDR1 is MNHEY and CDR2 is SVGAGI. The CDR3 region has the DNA TGTGCCAGCACCGACGGGACAGTCCTCCTCTTC. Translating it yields CASTDGTVLLF.

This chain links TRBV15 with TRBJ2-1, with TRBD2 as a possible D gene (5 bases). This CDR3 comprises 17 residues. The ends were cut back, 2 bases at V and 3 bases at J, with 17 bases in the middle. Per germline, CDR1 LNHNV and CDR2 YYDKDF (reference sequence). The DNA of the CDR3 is TGTGCCACCAGCAGACTGGACTCTAGTAAAGGCTACAATGAGCAGTTCTTC. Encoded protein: CATSRLDSSKGYNEQFF.

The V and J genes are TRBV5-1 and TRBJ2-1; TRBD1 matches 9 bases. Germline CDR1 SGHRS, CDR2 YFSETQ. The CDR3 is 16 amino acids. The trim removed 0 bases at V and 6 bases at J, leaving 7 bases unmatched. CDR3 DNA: TGCGCCAGCAGCTTGGCCGGGACAGGGAACTCCAATGAGCAGTTCTTC. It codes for CASSLAGTGNSNEQFF.

The CDR3 sequence: CASSLSREGQFF. In DNA, the CDR3 is TGCGCCAGCAGCTTAAGCCGGGAGGGCCAGTTCTTC. This sequence joins TRBV5-1 and TRBJ2-1, with TRBD2 identical over 8 bases. Unmatched junction bases numbered 5, after V lost 2 bases and J lost 13 bases. CDR3 size: 12 residues. Germline-derived CDR1 and CDR2 are SGHRS and YFSETQ.

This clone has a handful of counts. The CDR3 sequence: CASNQGGSTDTQYF. DNA of the CDR3: TGTGCCAGCAACCAGGGGGGTAGCACAGATACGCAGTATTTT. This chain uses TRBV6-8 with TRBJ2-3; the D gene is possibly TRBD1 (7 bases). V was clipped by 7 bases and J by 0 bases, with 11 bases between them. Germline-derived CDR1 and CDR2 are MNHGY and SAAAGT. CDR3 length: 14 residues.

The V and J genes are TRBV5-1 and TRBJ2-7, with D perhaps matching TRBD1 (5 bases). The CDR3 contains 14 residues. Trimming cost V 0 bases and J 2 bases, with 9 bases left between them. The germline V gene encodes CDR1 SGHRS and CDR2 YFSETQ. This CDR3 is CASSLDQGPYEQYF. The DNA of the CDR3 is TGCGCCAGCAGCTTGGACCAGGGTCCCTACGAGCAGTACTTC.

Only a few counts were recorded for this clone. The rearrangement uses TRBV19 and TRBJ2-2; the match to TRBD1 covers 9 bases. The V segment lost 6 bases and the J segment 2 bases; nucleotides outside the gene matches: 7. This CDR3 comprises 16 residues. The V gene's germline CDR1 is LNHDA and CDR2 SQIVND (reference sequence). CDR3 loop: CASRVGQGPNTGELFF. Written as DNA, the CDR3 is TGTGCCAGTAGGGTGGGACAGGGTCCTAACACCGGGGAGCTGTTTTTT.

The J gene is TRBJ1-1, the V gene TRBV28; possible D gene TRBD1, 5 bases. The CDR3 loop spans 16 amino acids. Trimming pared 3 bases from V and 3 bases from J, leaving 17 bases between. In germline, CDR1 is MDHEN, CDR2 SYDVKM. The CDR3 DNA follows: TGTGCCAGCAGTTTTGGTGCCCACCGGGGGGACACTGAAGCTTTCTTT. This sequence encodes CASSFGAHRGDTEAFF.

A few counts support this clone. Here the CDR3 reads CASSEGGTYEQYF. For the CDR3, the DNA is TGTGCCAGCAGTGAGGGGGGGACCTACGAGCAGTACTTC. This chain links TRBV28 with TRBJ2-7; maybe TRBD2 (7 bases). This CDR3 has 13 residues. Trimming removed 5 bases from V and 2 bases from J, with 10 bases in between. The germline CDR1 and CDR2 sequences are MDHEN and SYDVKM.

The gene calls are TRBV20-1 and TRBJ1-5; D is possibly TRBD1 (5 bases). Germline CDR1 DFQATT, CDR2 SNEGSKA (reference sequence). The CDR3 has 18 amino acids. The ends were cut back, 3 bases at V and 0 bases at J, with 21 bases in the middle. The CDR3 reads CSASPMSGGVISNQPQHF. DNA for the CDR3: TGCAGTGCTAGTCCCATGTCGGGGGGGGTGATTAGCAATCAGCCCCAGCATTTT.

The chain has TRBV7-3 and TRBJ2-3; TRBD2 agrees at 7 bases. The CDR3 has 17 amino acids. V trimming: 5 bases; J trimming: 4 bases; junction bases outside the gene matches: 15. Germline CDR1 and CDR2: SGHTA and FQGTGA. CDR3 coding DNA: TGTGCCAGCAGCGCCCGGGGAAGGACTAGTGCCCCAGATACGCAGTATTTT. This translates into CASSARGRTSAPDTQYF.

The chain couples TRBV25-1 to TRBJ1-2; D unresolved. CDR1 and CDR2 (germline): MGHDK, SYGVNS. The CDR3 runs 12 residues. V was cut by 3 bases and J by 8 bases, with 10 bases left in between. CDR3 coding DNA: TGTGCCAGCAGTGATAATGGCTCCGGCTACACCTTC. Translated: CASSDNGSGYTF.

CDR3 protein: CASSPRTGAIYEQYF. The CDR3 coding sequence is TGTGCCAGCAGTCCCCGGACAGGGGCGATTTACGAGCAGTACTTC. The chain uses TRBV6-2 or TRBV6-3 and TRBJ2-7; 9 bases are shared with TRBD1. This CDR3 has 15 amino acids. Germline V gene sequence: CDR1 MNHEY, CDR2 SVGEGT. Losses at the gene ends were 5 bases for V and 4 bases for J; bases not matched to a gene: 9.

The CDR3 reads CASRDRGTGELFF. The CDR3 DNA is TGTGCCAGCAGGGATAGGGGCACCGGGGAGCTGTTTTTT. This sequence joins TRBV6-5 and TRBJ2-2, with D possibly being TRBD1 (5 bases). Per the germline V gene, CDR1 is MNHEY and CDR2 is SVGAGI. The CDR3 has 13 amino acids. V was clipped by 6 bases and J by 4 bases, with 9 bases between them.

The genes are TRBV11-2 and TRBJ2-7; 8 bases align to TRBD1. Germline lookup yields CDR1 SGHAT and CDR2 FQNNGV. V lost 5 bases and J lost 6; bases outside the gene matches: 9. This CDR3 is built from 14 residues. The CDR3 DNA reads TGTGCCAGCAGCCCTGGACAGGGTTTCTCCGAGCAGTACTTC. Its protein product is CASSPGQGFSEQYF.